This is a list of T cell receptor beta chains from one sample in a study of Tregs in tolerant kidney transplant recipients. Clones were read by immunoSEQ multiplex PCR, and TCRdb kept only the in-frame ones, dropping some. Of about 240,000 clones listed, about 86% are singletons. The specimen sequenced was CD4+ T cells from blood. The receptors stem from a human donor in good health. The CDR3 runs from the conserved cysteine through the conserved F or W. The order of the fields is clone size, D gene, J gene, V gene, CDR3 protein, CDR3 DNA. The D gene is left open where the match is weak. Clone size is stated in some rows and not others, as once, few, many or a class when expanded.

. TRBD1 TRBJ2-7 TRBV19 CASSITGTGPLEQYF TGTGCCAGTAGTATAACCGGGACAGGGCCTTTGGAGCAGTACTTC
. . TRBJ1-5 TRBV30 CAWSSGDGQPQHF TGTGCCTGGAGTTCAGGGGATGGTCAGCCCCAGCATTTT
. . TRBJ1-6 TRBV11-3 CASSDQGQNSPLHF TGTGCCAGCAGCGACCAGGGTCAAAATTCACCCCTCCACTTT
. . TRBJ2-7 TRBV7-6 CASSLALSGGATEEQYF TGTGCCAGCAGCTTAGCCCTAAGTGGGGGGGCCACGGAAGAGCAGTACTTC
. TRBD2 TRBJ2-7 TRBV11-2 CASSSTSGESYEQYF TGTGCCAGCAGCTCGACTAGCGGGGAGTCCTACGAGCAGTACTTC
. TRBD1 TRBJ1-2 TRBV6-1 CASSGTGYGYTF TGTGCCAGCAGTGGGACAGGCTATGGCTACACCTTC
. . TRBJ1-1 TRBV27 CASTRGPEAFF TGTGCCAGCACTCGGGGCCCTGAAGCTTTCTTT
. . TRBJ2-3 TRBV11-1 CASSPTGARQYF TGTGCCAGCAGCCCGACGGGGGCCCGGCAGTATTTT
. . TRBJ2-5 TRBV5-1 CASSSRSRGDEVETQYF TGCGCCAGCAGCTCAAGGTCGCGAGGTGACGAGGTAGAGACCCAGTACTTC
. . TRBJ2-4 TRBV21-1 CASSKRRRAGLAKNIQYF TGTGCCAGCAGCAAAAGGAGGCGGGCAGGGCTAGCCAAAAACATTCAGTACTTC
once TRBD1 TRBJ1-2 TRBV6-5 CASSTPGQGLGGYTF TGTGCCAGCTCAACCCCGGGACAGGGGCTCGGTGGCTACACCTTC
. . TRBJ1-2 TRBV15 CATSSGYRELSGYTF TGTGCCACCAGCAGCGGATACAGGGAGTTGAGTGGCTACACCTTC
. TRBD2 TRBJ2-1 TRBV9 CASSATSGGMNEQFF TGTGCCAGCAGCGCGACTAGCGGGGGTATGAATGAGCAGTTCTTC
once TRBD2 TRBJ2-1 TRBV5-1 CASSLGLVTSGEQFF TGCGCCAGCAGCTTGGGTCTTGTGACTAGCGGTGAGCAGTTCTTC
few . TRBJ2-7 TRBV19 CASSILGRGLYEQYF TGTGCCAGTAGTATCCTGGGGAGAGGACTCTACGAGCAGTACTTC
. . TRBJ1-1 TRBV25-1 CASSAIGTLEAFF TGTGCCAGCAGTGCCATTGGGACACTTGAAGCTTTCTTT
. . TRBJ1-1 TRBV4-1 CASSQEKGLNTEAFF TGCGCCAGCAGCCAAGAAAAAGGTTTGAACACTGAAGCTTTCTTT
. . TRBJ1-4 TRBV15 CATSSGGGAGGLKLFF TGTGCCACCAGCAGCGGGGGAGGGGCTGGTGGGTTAAAACTGTTTTTT
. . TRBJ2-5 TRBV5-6 CASSFYYAGRQETQYF TGTGCCAGCAGCTTTTATTACGCGGGGCGCCAAGAGACCCAGTACTTC
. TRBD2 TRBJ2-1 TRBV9 CASSVVGGRSGEQFF TGTGCCAGCAGCGTAGTGGGCGGGAGGAGCGGTGAGCAGTTCTTC
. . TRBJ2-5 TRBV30 CAWSVINPGPETQYF TGTGCCTGGAGTGTAATAAATCCGGGGCCAGAGACCCAGTACTTC
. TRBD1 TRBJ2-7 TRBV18 CASSLGQGAASYEQYF TGTGCCAGCTCACTGGGACAGGGGGCGGCCTCCTACGAGCAGTACTTC
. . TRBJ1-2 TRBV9 CASSWDTYNYGYTF TGTGCCAGCAGCTGGGACACCTATAACTATGGCTACACCTTC
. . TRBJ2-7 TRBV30 CAWSQSYEQYF TGTGCCTGGAGTCAGTCCTACGAGCAGTACTTC
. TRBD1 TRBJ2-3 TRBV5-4 CASSSQDRADTQYF TGTGCCAGCAGCTCCCAGGACAGGGCAGATACGCAGTATTTT
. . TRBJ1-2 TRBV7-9 CASSLVRHAGGSVYTF TGTGCCAGCAGCTTAGTCCGTCACGCAGGCGGAAGTGTCTACACCTTC
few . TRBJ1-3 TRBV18 CASSPSTSSGNTIYF TGTGCCAGCTCACCGTCCACGTCCTCTGGAAACACCATATATTTT
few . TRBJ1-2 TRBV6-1 CASSELGLSYGYTF TGTGCCAGCAGTGAGTTGGGGCTCTCCTATGGCTACACCTTC
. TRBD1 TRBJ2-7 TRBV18 CASASVVGTGEIEQYF TGTGCCAGCGCGTCGGTAGTAGGGACAGGGGAAATCGAGCAGTACTTC
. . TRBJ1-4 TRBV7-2 CASSFNIEYEKLFF TGTGCCAGCAGCTTCAACATCGAGTATGAAAAACTGTTTTTT
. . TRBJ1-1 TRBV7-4 CASSSTCLAGLNTEAFF TGTGCCAGCAGCTCAACCTGCTTGGCAGGGCTGAACACTGAAGCTTTCTTT
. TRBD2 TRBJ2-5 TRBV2 CASSEGGLAGIQETQYF TGTGCCAGCAGTGAGGGGGGGCTAGCGGGAATCCAAGAGACCCAGTACTTC
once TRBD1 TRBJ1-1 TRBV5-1 CASSLIGQGAFAEAFF TGCGCCAGCAGCTTAATTGGACAGGGGGCGTTCGCTGAAGCTTTCTTT
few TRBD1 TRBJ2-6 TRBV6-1 CASSDRGLRGANVLTF TGTGCCAGCAGTGACAGGGGGCTAAGAGGGGCCAACGTCCTGACTTTC
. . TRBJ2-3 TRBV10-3 CAISESLRGRLTDTQYF TGTGCCATCAGTGAGTCCCTCAGGGGCCGACTCACAGATACGCAGTATTTT
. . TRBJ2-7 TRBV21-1 CASSPQDHYEQYF TGTGCCAGCAGCCCCCAGGACCACTACGAGCAGTACTTC
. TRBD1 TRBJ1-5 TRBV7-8 CASSPGTDYSNQPQHF TGTGCCAGCAGCCCAGGGACAGACTATAGCAATCAGCCCCAGCATTTT
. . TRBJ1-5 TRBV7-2 CASSSGHLGNQPQHF TGTGCCAGCAGCTCGGGACATCTGGGCAATCAGCCCCAGCATTTT